Listed below are T cell receptor beta chains from one sample, sequenced in a study of blood T cell repertoires in COVID-19. Assay used: immunoSEQ multiplex PCR; TCRdb lists only in-frame clones, some missing. The sample includes 150,000 to 200,000 clones, 88% of them seen just once. Sequencing input: peripheral blood. These receptors originate from a woman between 25 and 40 years old with acute or convalescent COVID-19. CDR3s include the opening cysteine and the closing phenylalanine or tryptophan. The D gene is left open where the match is weak. Expanded clones are given a class, and other clones once, few, many or no size at all.

clone size: .; V gene: TRBV6-5; D gene: .; J gene: TRBJ2-5; CDR3 protein: CASGEFGETQYF; CDR3 DNA: TGTGCCAGCGGCGAGTTCGGGGAGACCCAGTACTTC
clone size: .; V gene: TRBV21-1; D gene: .; J gene: TRBJ1-2; CDR3 protein: CASSNNRGGYTF; CDR3 DNA: TGTGCCAGCAGCAATAACAGGGGTGGCTACACCTTC
clone size: few; V gene: TRBV12-3/TRBV12-4; D gene: .; J gene: TRBJ1-2; CDR3 protein: CASSLVGSYGYTF; CDR3 DNA: TGTGCCAGCAGTTTAGTTGGGAGCTATGGCTACACCTTC
clone size: .; V gene: TRBV30; D gene: .; J gene: TRBJ2-3; CDR3 protein: CAWSVPPDTQYF; CDR3 DNA: TGTGCCTGGAGTGTCCCCCCGGATACGCAGTATTTT
clone size: .; V gene: TRBV9; D gene: .; J gene: TRBJ2-1; CDR3 protein: CASSVTLMANEQFF; CDR3 DNA: TGTGCCAGCAGCGTAACCCTCATGGCCAATGAGCAGTTCTTC
clone size: .; V gene: TRBV21-1; D gene: .; J gene: TRBJ2-1; CDR3 protein: CASSSVEQFF; CDR3 DNA: TGTGCCAGCAGCTCAGTGGAGCAGTTCTTC
clone size: .; V gene: TRBV5-5; D gene: .; J gene: TRBJ1-3; CDR3 protein: CASTYSGSGTLGNTIYF; CDR3 DNA: TGTGCCAGCACCTATTCGGGGAGCGGGACGCTTGGAAACACCATATATTTT
clone size: .; V gene: TRBV19; D gene: .; J gene: TRBJ2-2; CDR3 protein: CASRNPGNLGELFF; CDR3 DNA: TGTGCCAGTAGAAATCCCGGGAACCTCGGGGAGCTGTTTTTT
clone size: .; V gene: TRBV28; D gene: .; J gene: TRBJ1-1; CDR3 protein: CASSFHRDMNTEAFF; CDR3 DNA: TGTGCCAGCAGTTTTCACAGGGACATGAACACTGAAGCTTTCTTT
clone size: .; V gene: TRBV28; D gene: .; J gene: TRBJ1-4; CDR3 protein: CASSFRQSATNEKLFF; CDR3 DNA: TGTGCCAGCAGTTTTCGACAGTCAGCAACTAATGAAAAACTGTTTTTT
clone size: .; V gene: TRBV10-3; D gene: .; J gene: TRBJ1-1; CDR3 protein: CAISELEKNTEAFF; CDR3 DNA: TGTGCCATCAGTGAACTGGAGAAGAACACTGAAGCTTTCTTT
clone size: .; V gene: TRBV28; D gene: TRBD2; J gene: TRBJ2-2; CDR3 protein: CASQGGRNTGELFF; CDR3 DNA: TGTGCCAGCCAGGGCGGGAGGAACACCGGGGAGCTGTTTTTT
clone size: .; V gene: TRBV5-4; D gene: TRBD1; J gene: TRBJ2-5; CDR3 protein: CASSWDRFQETQYF; CDR3 DNA: TGTGCCAGCAGCTGGGACAGGTTCCAAGAGACCCAGTACTTC
clone size: few; V gene: TRBV7-9; D gene: TRBD1; J gene: TRBJ2-2; CDR3 protein: CAGRQGATGELFF; CDR3 DNA: TGTGCCGGACGACAGGGGGCTACCGGGGAGCTGTTTTTT
clone size: .; V gene: TRBV5-1; D gene: TRBD1; J gene: TRBJ2-5; CDR3 protein: CASSGQGLGETQYF; CDR3 DNA: TGCGCCAGCAGCGGACAGGGCTTGGGGGAGACCCAGTACTTC
clone size: once; V gene: TRBV5-1; D gene: .; J gene: TRBJ1-1; CDR3 protein: CASSPDSLTLAFF; CDR3 DNA: TGCGCCAGCAGCCCGGACAGCCTAACATTGGCTTTCTTT
clone size: .; V gene: TRBV30; D gene: .; J gene: TRBJ1-1; CDR3 protein: CAWGNMVEAFF; CDR3 DNA: TGTGCCTGGGGGAACATGGTTGAAGCTTTCTTT
clone size: .; V gene: TRBV5-1; D gene: .; J gene: TRBJ1-6; CDR3 protein: CASSLPAAGGASPLHF; CDR3 DNA: TGCGCCAGCAGCTTACCCGCTGCTGGGGGGGCCTCACCCCTCCACTTT
clone size: .; V gene: TRBV3-1/TRBV3-2; D gene: .; J gene: TRBJ1-4; CDR3 protein: CASSPGAGLGEKLFF; CDR3 DNA: TGTGCCAGCAGCCCAGGAGCGGGCCTTGGTGAAAAACTGTTTTTT
clone size: .; V gene: TRBV28; D gene: .; J gene: TRBJ2-1; CDR3 protein: CASKGGSAEQFF; CDR3 DNA: TGTGCCAGCAAGGGGGGGTCCGCTGAGCAGTTCTTC
clone size: .; V gene: TRBV10-3; D gene: .; J gene: TRBJ2-2; CDR3 protein: CAIGPGGELFF; CDR3 DNA: TGTGCCATCGGCCCGGGTGGGGAGCTGTTTTTT
clone size: .; V gene: TRBV19; D gene: .; J gene: TRBJ1-1; CDR3 protein: CASRAGDSNTEAFF; CDR3 DNA: TGTGCCAGTAGGGCGGGAGACAGCAACACTGAAGCTTTCTTT
clone size: once; V gene: TRBV4-1; D gene: .; J gene: TRBJ1-1; CDR3 protein: CASSQEADLVTLF; CDR3 DNA: TGCGCCAGCAGCCAAGAGGCCGACCTTGTGACACTCTTT
clone size: .; V gene: TRBV3-1/TRBV3-2; D gene: .; J gene: TRBJ1-5; CDR3 protein: CASSQDLNQPQHF; CDR3 DNA: TGTGCCAGCAGCCAAGATCTCAATCAGCCCCAGCATTTT
clone size: .; V gene: TRBV7-9; D gene: .; J gene: TRBJ2-5; CDR3 protein: CASMSGLPETQYF; CDR3 DNA: TGTGCCAGCATGTCCGGTCTTCCCGAGACCCAGTACTTC
clone size: few; V gene: TRBV5-4; D gene: TRBD1; J gene: TRBJ1-6; CDR3 protein: CASSHPGQPNSPLHF; CDR3 DNA: TGTGCCAGCAGCCACCCGGGACAGCCCAATTCACCCCTCCACTTT
clone size: few; V gene: TRBV24-1; D gene: TRBD1; J gene: TRBJ2-1; CDR3 protein: CATSDPYRGSEQFF; CDR3 DNA: TGTGCCACCAGTGACCCTTACAGGGGCAGTGAGCAGTTCTTC
clone size: .; V gene: TRBV3-1/TRBV3-2; D gene: .; J gene: TRBJ1-5; CDR3 protein: CASSRELDQPQHF; CDR3 DNA: TGTGCCAGCAGCCGAGAGTTAGATCAGCCCCAGCATTTT
clone size: .; V gene: TRBV7-7; D gene: .; J gene: TRBJ2-5; CDR3 protein: CATGQGQETQYF; CDR3 DNA: TGTGCTACGGGTCAGGGGCAAGAGACCCAGTACTTC
clone size: .; V gene: TRBV20-1; D gene: .; J gene: TRBJ1-5; CDR3 protein: CSASLSGFKPQHF; CDR3 DNA: TGCAGTGCTAGTTTATCGGGGTTCAAGCCCCAGCATTTT
clone size: .; V gene: TRBV2; D gene: TRBD1; J gene: TRBJ2-7; CDR3 protein: CASLNPGQSYEQYF; CDR3 DNA: TGTGCCAGCTTGAATCCGGGACAGTCCTACGAGCAGTACTTC
clone size: .; V gene: TRBV28; D gene: .; J gene: TRBJ2-7; CDR3 protein: CASSSTVAYEQYF; CDR3 DNA: TGTGCCAGCAGTTCGACAGTAGCCTACGAGCAGTACTTC
clone size: .; V gene: TRBV6-6; D gene: .; J gene: TRBJ1-2; CDR3 protein: CASSYLQYEGAQGYTF; CDR3 DNA: TGTGCCAGCAGTTACTTACAATACGAGGGAGCGCAAGGCTACACCTTC
clone size: .; V gene: TRBV18; D gene: TRBD1; J gene: TRBJ1-1; CDR3 protein: CASSPRRQGGGTEAFF; CDR3 DNA: TGTGCCAGCTCACCACGTCGACAGGGGGGGGGAACTGAAGCTTTCTTT
clone size: .; V gene: TRBV6-5; D gene: .; J gene: TRBJ2-2; CDR3 protein: CASSPEGTPLGELFF; CDR3 DNA: TGTGCCAGCAGCCCAGAGGGGACTCCCCTGGGGGAGCTGTTTTTT
clone size: .; V gene: TRBV5-1; D gene: .; J gene: TRBJ2-5; CDR3 protein: CASSLVEGSETQYF; CDR3 DNA: TGCGCCAGCAGCCTCGTTGAGGGATCGGAGACCCAGTACTTC
clone size: once; V gene: TRBV2; D gene: .; J gene: TRBJ2-7; CDR3 protein: CASSEQEYEQYF; CDR3 DNA: TGTGCCAGCAGTGAACAGGAATACGAGCAGTACTTC
clone size: .; V gene: TRBV6-5; D gene: .; J gene: TRBJ2-7; CDR3 protein: CASSWRGRTEPYEQYF; CDR3 DNA: TGTGCCAGCAGTTGGCGGGGGAGGACAGAACCCTACGAGCAGTACTTC
clone size: .; V gene: TRBV5-6; D gene: .; J gene: TRBJ2-7; CDR3 protein: CASSLLRGGYEQYF; CDR3 DNA: TGTGCCAGCAGCTTGTTGCGGGGCGGCTACGAGCAGTACTTC
clone size: .; V gene: TRBV28; D gene: TRBD1; J gene: TRBJ2-7; CDR3 protein: CASTRTGKTKQYF; CDR3 DNA: TGTGCCAGCACCCGGACAGGGAAAACGAAGCAGTACTTC
clone size: .; V gene: TRBV7-9; D gene: TRBD1; J gene: TRBJ2-1; CDR3 protein: CASSPGTGSLNEQFF; CDR3 DNA: TGTGCCAGCAGCCCCGGGACAGGGAGCCTCAATGAGCAGTTCTTC
clone size: .; V gene: TRBV28; D gene: TRBD2; J gene: TRBJ2-1; CDR3 protein: CASSTSGNNEQFF; CDR3 DNA: TGTGCCAGCAGTACTAGCGGCAACAATGAGCAGTTCTTC
clone size: once; V gene: TRBV5-1; D gene: TRBD1; J gene: TRBJ1-1; CDR3 protein: CASSVTGVNTEAFF; CDR3 DNA: TGCGCCAGCAGCGTGACAGGGGTGAACACTGAAGCTTTCTTT
clone size: .; V gene: TRBV28; D gene: TRBD1; J gene: TRBJ1-2; CDR3 protein: CASSPQEAFRGYTF; CDR3 DNA: TGTGCCAGCAGTCCCCAAGAGGCTTTCAGGGGGTACACCTTC
clone size: once; V gene: TRBV5-1; D gene: .; J gene: TRBJ1-2; CDR3 protein: CASSSGQLIHGYTF; CDR3 DNA: TGCGCCAGCAGCTCCGGACAGCTTATCCATGGCTACACCTTC
clone size: .; V gene: TRBV19; D gene: .; J gene: TRBJ1-2; CDR3 protein: CASSPIRDGTYGYTF; CDR3 DNA: TGTGCCAGTAGCCCTATAAGGGACGGGACATATGGCTACACCTTC
clone size: .; V gene: TRBV29-1; D gene: TRBD1; J gene: TRBJ2-5; CDR3 protein: CSGGQGKTQYF; CDR3 DNA: TGCAGCGGCGGACAGGGGAAGACCCAGTACTTC
clone size: .; V gene: TRBV19; D gene: TRBD1; J gene: TRBJ2-3; CDR3 protein: CASSIIGTDITDTQYF; CDR3 DNA: TGTGCCAGTAGTATCATTGGGACAGATATCACAGATACGCAGTATTTT
clone size: .; V gene: TRBV27; D gene: .; J gene: TRBJ2-7; CDR3 protein: CASKRSRNSLEQYF; CDR3 DNA: TGTGCCAGCAAGCGATCAAGGAATTCGCTCGAGCAGTACTTC
clone size: .; V gene: TRBV5-1; D gene: .; J gene: TRBJ2-1; CDR3 protein: CASSNPSVLDDEQFF; CDR3 DNA: TGCGCCAGCAGTAATCCTAGCGTTTTAGACGATGAGCAGTTCTTC
clone size: .; V gene: TRBV2; D gene: .; J gene: TRBJ2-7; CDR3 protein: CASSEQGLLYEQYF; CDR3 DNA: TGTGCCAGCAGTGAACAGGGGCTCCTCTACGAGCAGTACTTC
clone size: .; V gene: TRBV28; D gene: .; J gene: TRBJ2-2; CDR3 protein: CASSLPGWLTGELFF; CDR3 DNA: TGTGCCAGCAGTTTACCAGGGTGGCTCACCGGGGAGCTGTTTTTT
clone size: .; V gene: TRBV12-5; D gene: .; J gene: TRBJ2-3; CDR3 protein: CASGQGAGVSDTQYF; CDR3 DNA: TGTGCTAGTGGTCAGGGGGCGGGAGTTTCAGATACGCAGTATTTT
clone size: .; V gene: TRBV24-1; D gene: .; J gene: TRBJ2-5; CDR3 protein: CATSGRGRGMETQYF; CDR3 DNA: TGTGCCACCAGTGGCAGGGGTCGGGGTATGGAGACCCAGTACTTC
clone size: .; V gene: TRBV7-2; D gene: TRBD2; J gene: TRBJ2-3; CDR3 protein: CASSLEREGAQYF; CDR3 DNA: TGTGCCAGCAGCTTAGAGCGGGAGGGGGCGCAGTATTTT
clone size: .; V gene: TRBV28; D gene: .; J gene: TRBJ1-2; CDR3 protein: CASSTANYGYTF; CDR3 DNA: TGTGCCAGCAGTACAGCTAACTATGGCTACACCTTC
clone size: .; V gene: TRBV4-1; D gene: .; J gene: TRBJ1-3; CDR3 protein: CATAGPSGNTIYF; CDR3 DNA: TGCGCCACTGCGGGGCCCTCTGGAAACACCATATATTTT
clone size: few; V gene: TRBV27; D gene: .; J gene: TRBJ1-4; CDR3 protein: CASSSAHPTKKLFF; CDR3 DNA: TGTGCCAGCAGTTCCGCACACCCAACAAAAAAACTGTTTTTT
clone size: .; V gene: TRBV4-1; D gene: .; J gene: TRBJ2-3; CDR3 protein: CASSQNPAVSTDTQYF; CDR3 DNA: TGCGCCAGCAGCCAAAATCCAGCGGTAAGCACAGATACGCAGTATTTT
clone size: .; V gene: TRBV19; D gene: TRBD1; J gene: TRBJ1-5; CDR3 protein: CASSIEWTGHSNQPQHF; CDR3 DNA: TGTGCCAGTAGTATAGAATGGACAGGGCATAGCAATCAGCCCCAGCATTTT